This T cell receptor (beta chain) was recovered during a study of CD8+CD57+ T cells in acquired aplastic anemia. Concerning this clonotype: One end of the junction does not line up with germline, which may come from a read error.

Germline V CDR1 and CDR2: SNHLY, FYNNEI. The CDR3 runs 13 residues. Genomic DNA, serving as template, underwent TCR beta VDJ and CDR3 profiling. Each CDR3 protein is one row after TCRdb ran MiXCR on the reads. The sample holds around 140,000 distinct CDR3 sequences; 35% to 50% are singletons and the top ten take 8% to 9%. The specimen sequenced was sorted CD4+, CD8+, or CD8+CD57+ T cells (not recorded which) from PBMCs. This sequence joins TRBV2 and TRBJ2-5; perhaps TRBD2 as D (6 bases). This clonotype originated in a human donor in good health, serving as a control. Written as DNA, the CDR3 is TGTGCCAGCTCGGCGGGGAGACGAGAGACCCAATACTTC. Protein: CASSAGRRETQYF. The full variable domain, rest sourced from reference TRBV2 and TRBJ2-5, is EPEVTQTPSHQVTQMGQEVILRCVPISNHLYFYWYRQILGQKVEFLVSFYNNEISEKSEIFDDQFSVERPDGSNFTLKIRSTKLEDSAMYFCASSAGRRETQYFGPGTRLLVL.